Below, 5 T cell receptor beta chains from the same sample are listed, as sequenced in a study of blood T cell repertoires in COVID-19. This table comes from immunoSEQ multiplex PCR, and its TCRdb copy is limited to in-frame clones, with some not included. The sample includes 200,000 or so clones, roughly 85% of them seen just once. The sample consisted of peripheral blood. These receptor sequences come from a human donor with active or convalescent COVID-19. The donor label of this sample is uncertain.

This chain links TRBV9 with TRBJ2-3; D remains ambiguous. The CDR3 has 15 amino acids. Germline assignment: CDR1 SGDLS and CDR2 YYNGEE. V was trimmed by 3 bases and J by 0 bases, leaving 11 bases between them. The chain's CDR3 is CASSALIASTDTQYF. CDR3 sequence (DNA): TGTGCCAGCAGCGCACTCATAGCTAGCACAGATACGCAGTATTTT.

This rearrangement joins TRBV7-6 to TRBJ1-5; D is perhaps TRBD1 (6 bases). Germline CDR1 and CDR2: SGHVS and FNYEAQ. There are 16 residues in the CDR3. Deletions cut 1 base from V and 4 bases from J, with 14 bases between. In nucleotides, the CDR3 is TGTGCCAGCAGCTTAGGGCCGGACAGAAGTAATCAGCCCCAGCATTTT. This sequence encodes CASSLGPDRSNQPQHF.

The chain carries TRBV11-2 and TRBJ2-3; TRBD1 aligns across 9 bases. Unmatched junction bases numbered 6, after V lost 9 bases and J lost 5 bases. The CDR3 is made up of 13 amino acids. Germline-derived CDR1 and CDR2 are SGHAT and FQNNGV. The CDR3 sequence: CASEGQGGDTQYF. DNA of the CDR3: TGTGCCAGTGAGGGACAGGGCGGAGATACGCAGTATTTT.

This clone was found a few times. In DNA form, the CDR3 reads TGTGCCAGCAGCGTCGGGGGGTTTGATGGCTACACCTTC. Amino acid sequence: CASSVGGFDGYTF. This chain joins TRBV9 and TRBJ1-2, with a possible D match to TRBD1 (5 bases). V dropped 2 bases and J dropped 6 bases, with 11 bases sitting between them. The CDR3 runs 13 residues. Germline V lookup: CDR1 SGDLS, CDR2 YYNGEE.

The chain employs TRBV7-2 and TRBJ2-7, with 8 bases that match TRBD2. Losses at the gene ends were 2 bases for V and 0 bases for J; bases not matched to a gene: 3. CDR1 SGHTA and CDR2 FQGNSA come from the germline V gene. The CDR3 runs 15 residues. The CDR3 here is CASSLTSGYSYEQYF. The DNA of the CDR3 is TGTGCCAGCAGCTTAACTAGCGGCTACTCCTACGAGCAGTACTTC.